These 18 T cell receptor beta chains share one sample of origin, sequenced in a study of T cell responses to AZD1222 COVID-19 vaccine. Only in-frame clones appear in the TCRdb table, and some are missing; sequencing was by immunoSEQ multiplex PCR. The sample consists of about 73,000 clones, roughly 89% of them appearing once. This specimen was peripheral blood, taken 28 days after the second AZD1222 dose. These receptors all stem from an adult who received the AZD1222 COVID-19 vaccine.

The V and J genes are TRBV15 and TRBJ1-2; TRBD1 is a possible D gene (6 bases). Germline CDR1 LNHNV, CDR2 YYDKDF (reference sequence). V lost 5 bases to trimming and J lost 0 bases, with 19 bases between them. There are 17 residues in the CDR3. The CDR3, as DNA: TGTGCCACCAGCGGGTTCGGGGGGCGGATAACTAACTATGGCTACACCTTC. Its protein is CATSGFGGRITNYGYTF.

DNA of the CDR3: TGCGCCAGCAGCCTCTCAGTGGTCCAAGAGACCCAGTACTTC. This sequence encodes CASSLSVVQETQYF. The rearrangement links TRBV5-1 to TRBJ2-5; D remains unclear. Trimming shortened V by 4 bases and J by 1 base, and 11 bases separated the two germline ends. The CDR3 is made up of 14 amino acids. The V gene's germline CDR1 is SGHRS and CDR2 YFSETQ. Complete variable domain (other parts from reference TRBV5-1 and TRBJ2-5): KAGVTQTPRYLIKTRGQQVTLSCSPISGHRSVSWYQQTPGQGLQFLFEYFSETQRNKGNFPGRFSGRQFSNSRSEMNVSTLELGDSALYLCASSLSVVQETQYFGPGTRLLVL.

V is TRBV18 and J is TRBJ2-3; 11 bases agree with TRBD2. The length of the CDR3 is 14 residues. Germline V gene sequence: CDR1 KGHSH, CDR2 LQKENI. The junction had 2 bases not matched to a gene; V was cut back by 4 bases and J by 5 bases. Here the CDR3 reads CASSHGLAGDTQYF. CDR3 sequence (DNA): TGTGCCAGCTCACACGGACTAGCGGGAGATACGCAGTATTTT.

The chain combines TRBV15 with TRBJ1-3; D gene ambiguous. This CDR3 spans 15 amino acids. Trimming stripped 1 base from V and 4 bases from J, with 11 bases between. Germline CDR1 and CDR2: LNHNV and YYDKDF (reference sequence). The CDR3 loop is CATSRGGGSGNTIYF. The DNA for the CDR3 is TGTGCCACCAGCAGAGGGGGAGGGTCAGGAAACACCATATATTTT. The variable domain in full, completed from reference TRBV15 and TRBJ1-3, reads DAMVIQNPRYQVTQFGKPVTLSCSQTLNHNVMYWYQQKSSQAPKLLFHYYDKDFNNEADTPDNFQSRRPNTSFCFLDIRSPGLGDTAMYLCATSRGGGSGNTIYFGEGSWLTVV.

The J gene is TRBJ1-1, the V gene TRBV7-9; TRBD1 agrees at 7 bases. The germline gives CDR1 SEHNR, CDR2 FQNEAQ (reference sequence). The CDR3 has 14 residues. Unmatched junction bases numbered 8, after V lost 4 bases and J lost 6 bases. The CDR3 nucleotides read TGTGCCAGCAGCTCCGTCCTGACAGGGTCTGAAGCTTTCTTT. It is translated as CASSSVLTGSEAFF.

The chain recombines TRBV6-5 with TRBJ1-4; D call uncertain. V gave up 6 bases and J gave up 8 bases, with 16 bases separating them. CDR1 is MNHEY, CDR2 SVGAGI, per germline. This CDR3 is built from 14 residues. CDR3 coding DNA: TGTGCCAGCAGGTGGACGCAGGCCGGGGAAAAACTGTTTTTT. It codes for CASRWTQAGEKLFF.

The chain carries TRBV7-6 and TRBJ1-1; D possibly corresponds to TRBD1 (5 bases). Trimming removed 4 bases from V and 1 base from J, with 13 bases in between. Germline assignment: CDR1 SGHVS and CDR2 FNYEAQ. The CDR3 has 15 amino acids. The CDR3 loop reads CASSSLTGKNTEAFF. The DNA for the CDR3 is TGTGCCAGCAGCTCCCTTACAGGCAAGAACACTGAAGCTTTCTTT.

This clone appeared a few times. The chain recombines TRBV6-5 with TRBJ2-7; 7 bases agree with TRBD1. Trimming removed 2 bases from V and 2 bases from J; junction bases left unmatched: 3. Germline loops: CDR1 MNHEY, CDR2 SVGAGI. The CDR3 has 14 residues. The CDR3 is CASSYAQGTYEQYF. The DNA for the CDR3 is TGTGCCAGCAGTTACGCACAGGGGACCTACGAGCAGTACTTC.

V is TRBV19 and J is TRBJ1-1; TRBD1 agrees at 7 bases. CDR3 length: 16 amino acids. Per the germline V gene, CDR1 is LNHDA and CDR2 is SQIVND (reference sequence). V dropped 3 bases and J dropped 1; count of bases not matched to a gene: 8. Written as DNA, the CDR3 is TGTGCCAGTAGTATGTCGACGGGACAGCAGAACACTGAAGCTTTCTTT. Protein sequence: CASSMSTGQQNTEAFF.

V gene TRBV28 combines with J gene TRBJ2-1; D is uncertain. CDR3 size: 12 residues. CDR1 is MDHEN and CDR2 is SYDVKM in the germline V gene. V was cut by 7 bases and J by 3 bases, with 7 bases left in between. This chain's CDR3 is CASKGNYNEQFF. In nucleotides, the CDR3 is TGTGCCAGCAAAGGTAACTACAATGAGCAGTTCTTC. The whole variable domain, remainder taken from reference TRBV28 and TRBJ2-1, is DVKVTQSSRYLVKRTGEKVFLECVQDMDHENMFWYRQDPGLGLRLIYFSYDVKMKEKGDIPEGYSVSREKKERFSLILESASTNQTSMYLCASKGNYNEQFFGPGTRLTVL.

In its sample, this clone was seen once. The chain carries TRBV29-1 and TRBJ2-1; D unclear. Per the germline V gene, CDR1 is SQVTM and CDR2 is ANQGSEA. This CDR3 has 15 residues. V lost 3 bases and J lost 0, with 12 bases in between. The CDR3 region has the DNA TGCAGCGTTGATGGGATGCAGAGCTCCTACAATGAGCAGTTCTTC. It is translated as CSVDGMQSSYNEQFF.

This chain connects TRBV7-9 to TRBJ2-3; D gene unclear. CDR1 and CDR2 from the germline V gene are SEHNR and FQNEAQ (reference sequence). With 5 bases removed from V and 4 bases from J, the gap between germline ends came to 13 bases. CDR3 size: 14 residues. As DNA, the CDR3 is TGTGCCAGCAGCCTTCCTAGATCTGCAGATACGCAGTATTTT. This gives the protein CASSLPRSADTQYF.

The chain recombines TRBV5-1 with TRBJ2-5; 8 bases align to TRBD2. This CDR3 has 15 amino acids. J gave up 2 bases and V 4 bases, and 7 bases lay outside the gene matches. Germline values: CDR1 SGHRS, CDR2 YFSETQ. The CDR3 region is CASSLRGGLQETQYF. The CDR3 DNA follows: TGCGCCAGCAGCCTCCGGGGGGGGCTTCAAGAGACCCAGTACTTC.

This chain connects TRBV4-2 to TRBJ1-2; 10 bases line up with TRBD1. With V trimmed by 4 bases and J by 0 bases, 14 bases remained unmatched. The CDR3 extends over 19 amino acids. Germline V gene data show CDR1 as LGHNA and CDR2 as YNFKEQ. CDR3 in DNA: TGTGCCAGCAGCCGAGTCTCCGGGACAGGGGTCTTAGCTAACTATGGCTACACCTTC. Translating it yields CASSRVSGTGVLANYGYTF.

CDR3 coding DNA: TGTGCCAGCAGCCAAGGGACTAGCGGGGGGCGAGAGACCCAGTACTTC. Its translation is CASSQGTSGGRETQYF. The chain carries TRBV4-2 and TRBJ2-5; 14 bases align to TRBD2. Germline-derived CDR1 and CDR2 are LGHNA and YNFKEQ. V trimming: 1 base; J trimming: 4 bases; junction bases outside the gene matches: 2. CDR3 length equals 16 residues.

CDR3 nucleotides: TGCGCCAGCAGTACCGGGACGGGGATACGGGGTTCACCCCTCCACTTT. Protein: CASSTGTGIRGSPLHF. The chain recombines TRBV5-1 with TRBJ1-6; D is possibly TRBD1 (5 bases). Germline-derived CDR1 and CDR2 are SGHRS and YFSETQ. With 5 bases removed from V and 9 bases from J, the gap between germline ends came to 21 bases. The CDR3 runs to 16 residues.

The J gene is TRBJ1-2, the V gene TRBV18; tentatively, D is TRBD1 (5 bases). There are 14 residues in the CDR3. The germline gives CDR1 KGHSH, CDR2 LQKENI. Trimming removed 4 bases from V and 0 bases from J, with 9 bases in between. This CDR3 is CASSQDRTNYGYTF. The DNA of the CDR3 is TGTGCCAGCTCACAAGACAGAACTAACTATGGCTACACCTTC.

The V call is TRBV5-6, the J call TRBJ1-5; D not resolved. Germline values: CDR1 SGHDT, CDR2 YYEEEE. The V gene lost 4 bases and the J gene lost 4 bases, with 12 bases spanning the gap. The CDR3 totals 14 residues. Here the CDR3 DNA reads TGTGCCAGCAGCCCGGACGGGTTGAATCAGCCCCAGCATTTT. Residues: CASSPDGLNQPQHF.